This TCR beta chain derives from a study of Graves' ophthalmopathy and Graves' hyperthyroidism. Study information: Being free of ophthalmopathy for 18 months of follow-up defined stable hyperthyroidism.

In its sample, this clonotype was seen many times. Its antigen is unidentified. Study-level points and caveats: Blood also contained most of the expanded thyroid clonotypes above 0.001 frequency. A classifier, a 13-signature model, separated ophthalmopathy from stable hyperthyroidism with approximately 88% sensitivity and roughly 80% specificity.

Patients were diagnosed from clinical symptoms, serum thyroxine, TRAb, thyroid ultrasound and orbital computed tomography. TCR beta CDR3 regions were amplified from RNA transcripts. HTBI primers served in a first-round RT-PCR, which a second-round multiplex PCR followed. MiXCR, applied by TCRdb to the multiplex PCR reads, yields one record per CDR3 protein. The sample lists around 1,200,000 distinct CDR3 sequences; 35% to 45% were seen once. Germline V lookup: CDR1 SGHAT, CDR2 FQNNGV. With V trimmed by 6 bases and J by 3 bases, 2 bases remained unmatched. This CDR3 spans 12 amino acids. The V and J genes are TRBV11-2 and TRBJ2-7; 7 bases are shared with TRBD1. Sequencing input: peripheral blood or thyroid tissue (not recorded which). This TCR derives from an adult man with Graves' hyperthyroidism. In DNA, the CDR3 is TGTGCCAGCAGGAGACAGGGCTACGAGCAGTACTTC. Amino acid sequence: CASRRQGYEQYF.